What follows are 10 T cell receptor beta chains derived from one specimen sequenced in a study of blood T cell repertoires in COVID-19. Repertoires were generated with immunoSEQ multiplex PCR, while TCRdb's copy carries only in-frame clones and drops some. The data show about 200,000 clones, approximately 82% seen once. Sequencing was performed on peripheral blood. Receptors originate from a human donor in a cohort sampled during active COVID-19.

V gene TRBV4-1 combines with J gene TRBJ1-1, with 12 bases fitting TRBD1. Losses at the gene ends were 0 bases for V and 0 bases for J; bases not matched to a gene: 8. From germline, CDR1 is MGHRA and CDR2 YSYEKL. The CDR3 extends over 19 amino acids. The CDR3 sequence: CASSQDLWDRGPMNTEAFF. DNA for the CDR3: TGCGCCAGCAGCCAAGATCTATGGGACAGGGGGCCCATGAACACTGAAGCTTTCTTT.

This sequence joins TRBV6-6 and TRBJ2-7, with D perhaps TRBD2 (5 bases). CDR1 is MNHNY and CDR2 is SVGAGI in the germline V gene (reference sequence). With 8 bases removed from V and 6 bases from J, the gap between germline ends came to 14 bases. CDR3 length equals 12 residues. Here the CDR3 DNA reads TGTGCCAGCCGCACTCCTGAGGGCGAGCAGTACTTC. It specifies CASRTPEGEQYF.

CDR3 in amino acids: CASRRDSSNTIYF. The CDR3 DNA is TGTGCCAGCAGACGGGACAGCTCGAACACCATATATTTT. The chain uses TRBV12-3 or TRBV12-4 and TRBJ1-3; TRBD1 aligns across 7 bases. The V segment lost 6 bases and the J segment 7 bases; nucleotides outside the gene matches: 6. The CDR3 loop spans 13 amino acids.

The CDR3 protein is CASRTGLTDTQYF. The CDR3 bases are TGTGCCAGCCGGACAGGGTTAACAGATACGCAGTATTTT. The genes are TRBV6-5 and TRBJ2-3, with 8 bases that match TRBD1. Germline assignment: CDR1 MNHEY and CDR2 SVGAGI. V trimming: 8 bases; J trimming: 3 bases; junction bases outside the gene matches: 4. CDR3 size: 13 residues.

The V call is TRBV7-2, the J call TRBJ2-3; 7 bases match TRBD2. The junction had 9 bases not matched to a gene; V was cut back by 5 bases and J by 4 bases. Per the germline V gene, CDR1 is SGHTA and CDR2 is FQGNSA. The CDR3 sequence is 15 residues long. CDR3 in DNA: TGTGCCAGCAGCCCCCGACTAGCCGGTGCAGATACGCAGTATTTT. Translated: CASSPRLAGADTQYF.

The chain recombines TRBV6-5 with TRBJ2-1; D may be TRBD1 (6 bases). The CDR3 runs to 15 residues. The germline V gene encodes CDR1 MNHEY and CDR2 SVGAGI. Trimming left V 7 bases short and J 6 bases short, with 19 bases between. CDR3 protein: CASKAGRGSINEQFF. CDR3 bases: TGTGCCAGCAAGGCTGGCAGGGGTTCAATCAATGAGCAGTTCTTC.

This clone was seen a few times. The chain employs TRBV2 and TRBJ1-5; tentatively, D is TRBD1 (5 bases). V lost 6 bases, J lost 1 base, and 10 bases lay in between. The CDR3 loop spans 14 amino acids. Germline CDR1 and CDR2: SNHLY and FYNNEI. Here the CDR3 reads CASSLGGSNQPQHF. CDR3 DNA sequence: TGTGCCAGCAGCCTGGGGGGAAGCAATCAGCCCCAGCATTTT.

Concerning this clone itself: The junction shows a germline mismatch at one end, possibly a read error. The chain combines TRBV7-9 with TRBJ2-1; 7 positions match TRBD2. This CDR3 spans 13 amino acids. Looked up from germline, CDR1 is SEHNR and CDR2 is FQNEAQ (reference sequence). CDR3 region: CASSLVVRDREVF. CDR3 sequence (DNA): TGTGCCAGCAGCTTAGTGGTTCGGGATCGGGAGGTCTTC.

The rearrangement joins TRBV6-4 to TRBJ2-3, with TRBD2 identical over 7 bases. The CDR3 is 16 residues long. Germline CDR1 MRHNA, CDR2 SNTAGT. The V segment lost 3 bases and the J segment 1 base; nucleotides outside the gene matches: 7. CDR3 DNA: TGTGCCAGCAGTGATTCTAGCGGAGGGGGCACAGATACGCAGTATTTT. Protein sequence: CASSDSSGGGTDTQYF.

CDR3 protein: CASSLSHAATNEKLFF. In DNA form, the CDR3 reads TGTGCCAGCAGCTTGTCACACGCTGCAACTAATGAAAAACTGTTTTTT. The chain combines TRBV5-5 with TRBJ1-4; no firm D call. V lost 1 base to trimming and J lost 0 bases, with 10 bases between them. The germline V gene has CDR1 SGHKS and CDR2 YYEKEE (reference sequence). The CDR3 extends over 16 amino acids. Looking up the rest from reference TRBV5-5 and TRBJ1-4 gives the full variable domain: DAGVTQSPTHLIKTRGQQVTLRCSPISGHKSVSWYQQVLGQGPQFIFQYYEKEERGRGNFPDRFSARQFPNYSSELNVNALLLGDSALYLCASSLSHAATNEKLFFGSGTQLSVL.